One TCR beta chain is described in this entry. This record comes from a study of blood T cells in healthy people across ages. The draw of peripheral blood yielded roughly 10 milliliters from each donor. A J-beta primer mix and a sample-barcoded 5' primer were used in a second PCR of about 7 to 12 cycles. One entry per CDR3 protein results from TCRdb running MiXCR on the 5' RACE reads. Of roughly 2 million distinct CDR3 sequences listed, roughly 49% are singletons. The sample consisted of blood. The source is a woman aged 40 to 50 in good health.

CDR3 sequence (DNA): TGCAGTGCTATAAGGACTAGCGGGGGGGCCCGGTGCATTCAGTACTTC. Its translation is CSAIRTSGGARCIQYF. The chain is built from TRBV20-1 and TRBJ2-4, with 15 bases matching TRBD2. The germline gives CDR1 DFQATT, CDR2 SNEGSKA (reference sequence). The CDR3 covers 16 residues. The ends lost 4 bases at V and 9 bases at J; junction bases unmatched: 10.